The 7 T cell receptor beta chains below were found in one sample sequenced in a study of identical twins. TCRdb recomputed calls from the 5' RACE reads with MiXCR, one row per CDR3 protein. The sample comprises approximately 700,000 distinct CDR3 sequences, about 20% of which are singletons, and around 13% rests with the top ten. This same sample was also taken into another study, of T cells expressing NK-cell markers.

Source material: PBMCs. The receptors were sampled from a woman between 18 and 29 years old in good health.

Only a few counts were recorded for this clonotype. V gene TRBV6-5 combines with J gene TRBJ1-2; no clear D gene. CDR3 size: 13 residues. The germline gives CDR1 MNHEY, CDR2 SVGAGI. Trimming shortened V by 2 bases and J by 2 bases, and 6 bases separated the two germline ends. CDR3: CASSYDTNYGYTF. The CDR3 nucleotides are TGTGCCAGCAGTTACGACACGAACTATGGCTACACCTTC.

This clonotype was recorded a few times. J is TRBJ2-3 and V is TRBV7-2; 9 bases fit TRBD2. J was trimmed by 5 bases and V by 1 base; bases with no gene match: 7. The CDR3 extends over 16 amino acids. Germline V gives CDR1 SGHTA, CDR2 FQGNSA. CDR3 coding DNA: TGTGCCAGCAGCTTAGTCGAGGCGGGAGGGCAAGATACGCAGTATTTT. Its protein product is CASSLVEAGGQDTQYF.

This chain joins TRBV5-1 and TRBJ2-7, with 12 nucleotides matching TRBD2. Unmatched junction bases numbered 6, after V lost 2 bases and J lost 6 bases. The CDR3 runs 15 residues. Per germline, CDR1 SGHRS and CDR2 YFSETQ. CDR3 amino acids: CASSFLLAGGGEQYF. CDR3 DNA sequence: TGCGCCAGCAGCTTCTTACTAGCGGGAGGAGGCGAGCAGTACTTC. Drawing the rest from reference TRBV5-1 and TRBJ2-7, the complete variable domain is KAGVTQTPRYLIKTRGQQVTLSCSPISGHRSVSWYQQTPGQGLQFLFEYFSETQRNKGNFPGRFSGRQFSNSRSEMNVSTLELGDSALYLCASSFLLAGGGEQYFGPGTRLTVT.

This clonotype was observed a few times. The rearrangement joins TRBV14 to TRBJ2-7; D gene uncertain. The V gene's germline CDR1 is SGHDN and CDR2 FVKESK. This CDR3 has 13 amino acids. V was shortened by 4 bases and J by 5 bases, with 12 bases between the two germline ends. The CDR3 protein is CASSPQSKDEQYF. CDR3 DNA sequence: TGTGCCAGCAGCCCCCAGTCGAAGGACGAGCAGTACTTC.

V and J are TRBV5-1 and TRBJ2-7; 8 bases match TRBD1. CDR1 and CDR2 (germline): SGHRS, YFSETQ. This CDR3 spans 14 amino acids. The V segment lost 3 bases and the J segment 6 bases; nucleotides outside the gene matches: 8. The CDR3 coding sequence is TGCGCCAGCAGCTCCGGACAGGGATCGGGCGAGCAGTACTTC. Translating it yields CASSSGQGSGEQYF. Full variable domain (remainder filled in from reference TRBV5-1 and TRBJ2-7): KAGVTQTPRYLIKTRGQQVTLSCSPISGHRSVSWYQQTPGQGLQFLFEYFSETQRNKGNFPGRFSGRQFSNSRSEMNVSTLELGDSALYLCASSSGQGSGEQYFGPGTRLTVT.

V usage is TRBV9 and J usage is TRBJ2-3, with TRBD1 matching over 7 bases. The length of the CDR3 is 19 residues. CDR1 is SGDLS and CDR2 is YYNGEE in the germline V gene. The V and J ends lost 3 bases and 4 bases, in that order; junction bases with no gene match: 20. CDR3 sequence reads: CASSGPRTGRAVVADTQYF. DNA for the CDR3: TGTGCCAGCAGCGGCCCCAGGACAGGTAGAGCTGTGGTCGCAGATACGCAGTATTTT.

The chain recombines TRBV29-1 with TRBJ2-7, with 8 bases identical to TRBD1. This CDR3 spans 14 amino acids. The V and J ends lost 4 bases and 1 base, in that order; junction bases with no gene match: 6. Germline loops: CDR1 SQVTM, CDR2 ANQGSEA. The CDR3 loop reads CSVGSQGASYEQYF. The DNA for the CDR3 is TGCAGCGTTGGTTCGCAGGGGGCTTCCTACGAGCAGTACTTC.